One sample yielded the 21 T cell receptor beta chains listed below, sequenced in a study of blood T cell repertoires in COVID-19. Produced via immunoSEQ multiplex PCR; TCRdb's table is partial and in-frame only. The data hold roughly 210,000 clones, with approximately 90% observed a single time. Specimen: peripheral blood. The receptor set was obtained from a man between 70 and 80 years old with acute or convalescent COVID-19.

The V call is TRBV6-5, the J call TRBJ2-3, with D maybe TRBD1 (5 bases). Germline CDR1 reads MNHEY; CDR2 reads SVGAGI. The CDR3 has 14 amino acids. V lost 6 bases, J lost 3 bases, and 13 bases lay in between. The CDR3 is CASRDPGATDTQYF. The CDR3 nucleotides read TGTGCCAGCAGGGACCCTGGGGCTACAGATACGCAGTATTTT.

Only one count was recorded for this clone. The chain employs TRBV9 and TRBJ1-1; 8 bases align to TRBD1. CDR1 and CDR2 from the germline V gene are SGDLS and YYNGEE. Trimming cost V 3 bases and J 4 bases; bases outside gene matches: 8. CDR3 size: 15 residues. CDR3: CASSATQGASTEAFF. DNA of the CDR3: TGTGCCAGCAGCGCCACTCAGGGGGCTAGCACTGAAGCTTTCTTT.

This clone was picked up a small number of times. The gene calls are TRBV6-2 or TRBV6-3 and TRBJ1-2; 11 bases are shared with TRBD1. CDR1 is MNHEY, CDR2 SVGEGT, per germline. Trimming removed 5 bases from V and 8 bases from J; junction bases left unmatched: 7. CDR3 length: 14 amino acids. CDR3 coding DNA: TGTGCCAGCAGTAAAGGACAGGGGGCGTACGGCTACACCTTC. It specifies CASSKGQGAYGYTF.

The genes are TRBV7-4 and TRBJ2-7; D might be TRBD2 (5 bases). Trimming shortened V by 1 base and J by 4 bases, and 23 bases separated the two germline ends. The germline CDR1 and CDR2 sequences are SGHVT and SQSDAQ. The CDR3 totals 18 residues. The CDR3 region has the DNA TGTGCCAGCAGCTTAGTTCCCGAAGCCGGGAATCTGTCGTACGAGCAGTACTTC. Protein sequence: CASSLVPEAGNLSYEQYF.

V is TRBV12-3 or TRBV12-4 and J is TRBJ2-5, with D perhaps TRBD1 (6 bases). With 6 bases removed from V and 10 bases from J, the gap between germline ends came to 12 bases. This CDR3 is 11 amino acids long. In DNA form, the CDR3 reads TGTGCCAGCAGCCTACAGGGCGGCCAGTACTTC. Protein sequence: CASSLQGGQYF.

The rearrangement uses TRBV19 and TRBJ2-7; D unresolved. This CDR3 contains 14 residues. CDR1 is LNHDA, CDR2 SQIVND, per germline (reference sequence). V dropped 0 bases and J dropped 5 bases, with 11 bases sitting between them. Here the CDR3 DNA reads TGTGCCAGTAGTATAGATCCCTCCACTAACGAGCAGTACTTC. Protein sequence: CASSIDPSTNEQYF.

The CDR3 here is CASSFAPGTGGRVIDEKLFF. CDR3 bases: TGTGCCAGCAGTTTCGCCCCAGGCACAGGGGGTCGAGTGATTGATGAAAAACTGTTTTTT. The chain uses TRBV28 and TRBJ1-4; 8 bases line up with TRBD1. Germline values: CDR1 MDHEN, CDR2 SYDVKM. J gave up 6 bases and V 3 bases, and 21 bases lay outside the gene matches. The CDR3 consists of 20 residues.

In this sample, this clone turned up once. The J gene is TRBJ2-3, the V gene TRBV30; 9 bases are a match to TRBD2. This CDR3 is built from 16 residues. CDR1 GTSNPN and CDR2 SVGIG come from the germline V gene (reference sequence). Trimming removed 2 bases from V and 0 bases from J; junction bases left unmatched: 6. This chain's CDR3 is CAWSRDTSGSTDTQYF. The CDR3 DNA sequence: TGTGCCTGGAGTCGAGATACTAGCGGGAGCACAGATACGCAGTATTTT.

V and J are TRBV5-6 and TRBJ1-4; 12 bases are a match to TRBD1. This CDR3 region has 16 residues. V was pared by 4 bases and J by 3 bases, with 4 bases of the junction left unmatched. Germline V CDR1 and CDR2: SGHDT, YYEEEE. For the CDR3, the DNA is TGTGCCAGCAGCGGGACAGGGGGCGTACCTAATGAAAAACTGTTTTTT. The encoded protein is CASSGTGGVPNEKLFF.

V is TRBV18 and J is TRBJ2-2; 8 nucleotides align to TRBD1. The CDR3 is 18 amino acids. Germline V gives CDR1 KGHSH, CDR2 LQKENI. After removal of 2 bases from V and 5 bases from J, the junction contained 13 bases not matched to a gene. The CDR3 loop is CASSPGGTGTISTGELFF. CDR3 in DNA: TGTGCCAGCTCACCAGGCGGGACAGGCACGATTTCGACCGGGGAGCTGTTTTTT.

This chain links TRBV24-1 with TRBJ2-7; D possibly corresponds to TRBD1 (7 bases). This CDR3 contains 12 residues. Trimming cost V 4 bases and J 9 bases, with 12 bases left between them. Germline V CDR1 and CDR2: KGHDR, SFDVKD. CDR3 residues: CATSDGGDRQYF. Here the CDR3 DNA reads TGTGCCACCAGTGACGGCGGGGACAGGCAGTACTTC.

This chain links TRBV27 with TRBJ2-2; no clear D. CDR3 length: 14 amino acids. Germline V CDR1 and CDR2: MNHEY, SMNVEV (reference sequence). V lost 5 bases and J 1 base, leaving 8 bases between the germline ends. This chain's CDR3 is CASSKQLNTGELFF. The DNA for the CDR3 is TGTGCCAGCAGTAAACAGCTGAACACCGGGGAGCTGTTTTTT.

The chain is built from TRBV5-5 and TRBJ1-1; D perhaps matches TRBD1 (6 bases). CDR1 SGHKS and CDR2 YYEKEE come from the germline V gene (reference sequence). CDR3 length: 14 residues. V dropped 0 bases and J dropped 5 bases, with 11 bases sitting between them. The CDR3 reads CASSLAGVKTEAFF. The DNA of the CDR3 is TGTGCCAGCAGCTTGGCAGGGGTAAAAACTGAAGCTTTCTTT.

This clone was counted once. J is TRBJ1-5 and V is TRBV7-8, with 8 bases aligning to TRBD1. V was pared by 5 bases and J by 7 bases, with 10 bases of the junction left unmatched. Germline V CDR1 and CDR2: SGHVS, FQNEAQ. This CDR3 is 15 amino acids long. The CDR3 nucleotides read TGTGCCAGCAGCCAAACAGGGGGGAGACAACAGCCCCAGCATTTT. Translating it yields CASSQTGGRQQPQHF.

In its sample, this clone was seen once. CDR3 region: CASRGQITGTGLEQYF. The CDR3, as DNA: TGCGCCAGCAGAGGGCAGATAACCGGGACAGGGCTCGAGCAGTACTTC. V and J are TRBV5-1 and TRBJ2-7; 9 bases line up with TRBD1. The CDR3 has 16 residues. Trimming at V came to 5 bases and at J to 6 bases, leaving 15 bases not matched to a gene. The germline CDR1 and CDR2 sequences are SGHRS and YFSETQ.

The rearrangement joins TRBV2 to TRBJ1-3; 7 bases match TRBD1. The CDR3 is 13 residues long. J was trimmed by 2 bases and V by 7 bases; bases with no gene match: 2. The V gene's germline CDR1 is SNHLY and CDR2 FYNNEI. The CDR3 spells CASNQGAGNTIYF. CDR3 nucleotide sequence: TGTGCCAGCAATCAGGGGGCTGGAAACACCATATATTTT.

This clone was counted once. This chain links TRBV5-4 with TRBJ2-1; D possibly corresponds to TRBD1 (5 bases). Germline CDR1 reads SGHNT; CDR2 reads YYREEE (reference sequence). V dropped 6 bases and J dropped 6 bases, with 13 bases sitting between them. This CDR3 spans 13 amino acids. This CDR3 reads CASNKGPGNEQFF. In DNA, the CDR3 is TGTGCCAGCAACAAGGGGCCAGGCAATGAGCAGTTCTTC.

The V gene is TRBV28, the J gene TRBJ1-5; TRBD1 matches 9 bases. The CDR3 consists of 15 residues. Trimming took 5 bases from V and 7 from J; bases not matched to a gene: 9. Germline loops: CDR1 MDHEN, CDR2 SYDVKM. CDR3 DNA: TGTGCCAGCAGTACCACCGGGACAGGGAAGCAGCCCCAGCATTTT. This encodes CASSTTGTGKQPQHF.

V gene TRBV7-2 combines with J gene TRBJ1-1; 9 nucleotides match TRBD1. CDR1 is SGHTA and CDR2 is FQGNSA in the germline V gene. The CDR3 consists of 14 residues. The J segment lost 6 bases and the V segment lost 5 bases, leaving 7 bases of the junction unmatched. The CDR3 DNA is TGTGCCAGCAGCCCTCTACAGGGGGCGGCTGAAGCTTTCTTT. This codes for CASSPLQGAAEAFF.

The rearrangement joins TRBV29-1 to TRBJ2-1; 10 bases are a match to TRBD2. This CDR3 is 14 amino acids long. The V and J ends lost 6 bases and 7 bases, in that order; junction bases with no gene match: 9. CDR1 and CDR2 (germline): SQVTM, ANQGSEA. The CDR3 region is CSVVPGTSDNEQFF. The CDR3 coding sequence is TGCAGCGTCGTCCCCGGGACTAGCGATAATGAGCAGTTCTTC.

V is TRBV7-3 and J is TRBJ2-2; possible D gene TRBD1, 5 bases. The CDR3 contains 15 residues. From germline, CDR1 is SGHTA and CDR2 FQGTGA. Between the trimmed V and J ends, which lost 1 base and 4 bases, there was a span of 10 bases. The CDR3 protein is CASSLISQGTGELFF. The CDR3 DNA is TGTGCCAGCAGCTTAATATCCCAGGGCACCGGGGAGCTGTTTTTT.